The T cell receptor (beta chain) described here comes from a study of metastatic and nonmetastatic thyroid tumors (dated by TCRdb to between 2020 and 2021). Context from the whole study: Repertoires from peripheral blood and from tumor or nodule tissue samples of malignant and benign thyroid patients were compared.

The study at large found these results: TCR beta diversity was reported as significantly higher in malignant tumors than in benign nodules, in both blood and tumor samples.

The CDR3 has 16 amino acids, counting the end cysteine and phenylalanine. The sequence is cut down to CDR3 DNA, 48 bases in frame from base 1. At the junction V is shortened by 2 bases and J by 0 bases, with 12 bases in between. The germline V gene encodes CDR1 LGHNA and CDR2 YNFKEQ. Library creation used PCR. These reads were obtained on an Illumina HiSeq 4000. High-throughput sequencing was used to profile the TCR beta-chain CDR3 region of each patient. The authors processed their data as follows. CDR3 differences across clinicopathological groups were used to build a classifier for discriminating distant-metastatic papillary thyroid cancer patients. The Shannon index was used to assess repertoire diversity, and the Morisita-Horn index was used to assess tumor-blood repertoire similarity. TCRdb itself trimmed the public reads at Q25 with fastp, ran MiXCR and retained productive beta chains. What appears here as the V and J calls and clone size reflects TCRdb's work, not the paper's. The sample records some 35,000 clones, approximately 30% of which are singletons. The ten top clones hold approximately 8% of the sample.

Taking its sample share into account, this clone is medium-sized (0.01 to 0.1%). Its target antigen remains unknown. Nothing much larger sits one base from this clone, and base qualities are not available. No patient had received any treatment before thyroid surgery. The study retrospectively analysed patient clinical samples collected from the early 2010s to the late 2010s using T-cell receptor beta sequencing. Sequenced material: blood. This receptor was obtained from a female donor with papillary thyroid cancer or a benign thyroid nodule (not recorded which). Some clones in this sample may be carry-over from other donors' samples. The chain uses TRBV4-2 and TRBJ2-3, with no D gene named confidently. The encoded CDR3 is CASSQKRTFSTDTQYF. At the DNA level, the sequence is TGTGCCAGCAGCCAAAAACGGACCTTTAGCACAGATACGCAGTATTTT.